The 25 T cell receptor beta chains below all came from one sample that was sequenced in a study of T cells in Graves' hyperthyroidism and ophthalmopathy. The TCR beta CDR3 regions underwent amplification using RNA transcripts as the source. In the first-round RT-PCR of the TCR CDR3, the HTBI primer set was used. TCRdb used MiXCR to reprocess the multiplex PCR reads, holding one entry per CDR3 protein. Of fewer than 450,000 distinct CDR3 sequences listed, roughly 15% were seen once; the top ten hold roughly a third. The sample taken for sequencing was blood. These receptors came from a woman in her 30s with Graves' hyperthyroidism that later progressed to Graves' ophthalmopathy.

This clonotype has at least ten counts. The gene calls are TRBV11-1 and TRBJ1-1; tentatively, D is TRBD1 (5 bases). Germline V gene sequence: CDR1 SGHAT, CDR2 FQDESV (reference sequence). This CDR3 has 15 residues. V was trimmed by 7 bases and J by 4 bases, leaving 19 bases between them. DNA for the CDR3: TGTGCCAGCACCCAAGGGGCAGGGAAAAGCACTGAAGCTTTCTTT. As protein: CASTQGAGKSTEAFF.

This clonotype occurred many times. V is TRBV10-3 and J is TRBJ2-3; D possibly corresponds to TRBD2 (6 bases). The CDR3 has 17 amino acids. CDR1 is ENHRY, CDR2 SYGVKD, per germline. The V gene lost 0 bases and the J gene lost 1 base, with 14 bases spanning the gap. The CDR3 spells CAISESGVGGGTDTQYF. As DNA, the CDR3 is TGTGCCATCAGTGAGTCAGGGGTAGGCGGGGGCACAGATACGCAGTATTTT.

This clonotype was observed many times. The CDR3 protein is CASSPRRGLAGFSGNTIYF. The CDR3 DNA reads TGTGCCAGCAGTCCCCGACGAGGCCTGGCGGGGTTCTCTGGAAACACCATATATTTT. The J gene is TRBJ1-3, the V gene TRBV28; D gene uncertain. The length of the CDR3 is 19 residues. V was cut by 5 bases and J by 0 bases, with 23 bases left in between. Germline V CDR1 and CDR2: MDHEN, SYDVKM.

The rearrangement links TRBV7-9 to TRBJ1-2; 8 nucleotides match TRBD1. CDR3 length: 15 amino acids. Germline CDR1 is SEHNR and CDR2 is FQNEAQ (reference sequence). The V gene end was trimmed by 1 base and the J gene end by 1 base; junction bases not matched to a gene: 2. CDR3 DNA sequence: TGTGCCAGCAGCTTAGTAGACAGGGGTAACTATGGCTACACCTTC. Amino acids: CASSLVDRGNYGYTF.

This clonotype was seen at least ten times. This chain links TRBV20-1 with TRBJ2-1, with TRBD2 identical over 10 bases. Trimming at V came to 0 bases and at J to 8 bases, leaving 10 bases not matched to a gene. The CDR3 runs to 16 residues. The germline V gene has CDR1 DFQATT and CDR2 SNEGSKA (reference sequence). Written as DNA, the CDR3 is TGCAGTGCTAGAGATGGGTTGGGGACTAGCGTCTATGAGCAGTTCTTC. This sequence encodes CSARDGLGTSVYEQFF.

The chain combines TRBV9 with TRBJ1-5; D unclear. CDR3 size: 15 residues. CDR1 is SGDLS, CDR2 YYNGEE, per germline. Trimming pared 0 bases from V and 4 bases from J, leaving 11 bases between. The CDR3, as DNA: TGTGCCAGCAGCGTAGGGACGACCAGAAATCAGCCCCAGCATTTT. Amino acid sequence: CASSVGTTRNQPQHF.

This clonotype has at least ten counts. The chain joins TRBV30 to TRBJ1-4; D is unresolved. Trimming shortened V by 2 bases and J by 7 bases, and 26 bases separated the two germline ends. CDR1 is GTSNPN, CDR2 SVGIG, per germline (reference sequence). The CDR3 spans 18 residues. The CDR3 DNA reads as TGTGCCTGGAGTAAAGTGCAGCATGAGGGTATATGGGTTGAAAAACTGTTTTTT. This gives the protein CAWSKVQHEGIWVEKLFF.

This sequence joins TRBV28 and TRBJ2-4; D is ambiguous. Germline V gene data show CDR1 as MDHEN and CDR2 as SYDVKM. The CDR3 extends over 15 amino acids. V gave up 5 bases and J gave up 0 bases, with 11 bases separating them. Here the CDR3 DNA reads TGTGCCAGCAGTCCCTCTCTCGTAGCCAAAAACATTCAGTACTTC. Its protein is CASSPSLVAKNIQYF.

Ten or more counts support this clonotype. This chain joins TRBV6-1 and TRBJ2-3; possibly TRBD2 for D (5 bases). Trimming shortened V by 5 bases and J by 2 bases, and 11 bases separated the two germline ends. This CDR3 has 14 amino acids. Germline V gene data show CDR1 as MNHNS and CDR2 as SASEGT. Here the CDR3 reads CASSYSAVTDTQYF. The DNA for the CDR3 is TGTGCCAGCAGTTATTCAGCGGTCACAGATACGCAGTATTTT.

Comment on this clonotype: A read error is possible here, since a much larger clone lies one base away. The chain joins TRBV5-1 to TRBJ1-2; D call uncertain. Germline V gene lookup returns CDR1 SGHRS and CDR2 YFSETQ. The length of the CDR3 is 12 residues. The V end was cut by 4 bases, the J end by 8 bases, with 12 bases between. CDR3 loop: CASSPRAGGYTF. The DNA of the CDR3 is TGCGCCAGCAGCCCTAGGGCGGGCGGCTACACCTTC.

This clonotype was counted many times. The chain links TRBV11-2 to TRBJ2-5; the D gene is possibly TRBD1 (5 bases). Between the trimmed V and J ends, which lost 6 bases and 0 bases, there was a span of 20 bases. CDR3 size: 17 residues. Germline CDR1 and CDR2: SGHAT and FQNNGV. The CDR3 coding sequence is TGTGCCAGCAGTCAACGAGGATTGACAGCTTACCAAGAGACCCAGTACTTC. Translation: CASSQRGLTAYQETQYF.

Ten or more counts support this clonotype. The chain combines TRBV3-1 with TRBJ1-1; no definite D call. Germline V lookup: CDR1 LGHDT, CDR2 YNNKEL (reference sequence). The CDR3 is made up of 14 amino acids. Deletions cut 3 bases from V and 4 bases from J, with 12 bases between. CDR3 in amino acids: CASSQQSASTEAFF. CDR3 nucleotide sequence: TGTGCCAGCAGCCAGCAGAGCGCGAGCACTGAAGCTTTCTTT. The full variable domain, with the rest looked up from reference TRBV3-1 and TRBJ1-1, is DTAVSQTPKYLVTQMGNDKSIKCEQNLGHDTMYWYKQDSKKFLKIMFSYNNKELIINETVPNRFSPKSPDKAHLNLHINSLELGDSAVYFCASSQQSASTEAFFGQGTRLTVV.

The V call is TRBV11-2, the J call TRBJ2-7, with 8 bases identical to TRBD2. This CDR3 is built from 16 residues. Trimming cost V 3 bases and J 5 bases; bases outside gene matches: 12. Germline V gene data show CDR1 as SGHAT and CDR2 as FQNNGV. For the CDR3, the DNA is TGTGCCAGCAGCTTTTCCCCGGGAGGGCCGACTCACGAGCAGTACTTC. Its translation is CASSFSPGGPTHEQYF.

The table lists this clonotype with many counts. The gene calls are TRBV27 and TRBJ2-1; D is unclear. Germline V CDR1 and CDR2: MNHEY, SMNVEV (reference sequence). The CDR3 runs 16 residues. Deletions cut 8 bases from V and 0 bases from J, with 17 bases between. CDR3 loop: CASSGLEPSSYNEQFF. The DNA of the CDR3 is TGTGCCAGCTCTGGGTTGGAACCCAGCTCCTACAATGAGCAGTTCTTC.

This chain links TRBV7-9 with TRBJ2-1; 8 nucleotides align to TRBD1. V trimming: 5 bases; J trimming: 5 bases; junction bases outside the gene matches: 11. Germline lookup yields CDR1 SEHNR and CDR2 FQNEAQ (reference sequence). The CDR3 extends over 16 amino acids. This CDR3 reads CASSNTGTGTNNEQFF. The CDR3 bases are TGTGCCAGCAGCAATACCGGGACAGGTACTAACAATGAGCAGTTCTTC.

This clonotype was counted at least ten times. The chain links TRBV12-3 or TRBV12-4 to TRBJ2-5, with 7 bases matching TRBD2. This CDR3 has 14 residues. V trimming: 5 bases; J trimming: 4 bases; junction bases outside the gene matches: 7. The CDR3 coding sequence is TGTGCCAGCAGTGTAACTAGCGCCCCAGAGACCCAGTACTTC. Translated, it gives CASSVTSAPETQYF.

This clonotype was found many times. The CDR3 sequence is CASSPLMGYEQYF. The CDR3 nucleotides are TGTGCCAGCAGCCCCCTGATGGGCTACGAGCAGTACTTC. The chain combines TRBV2 with TRBJ2-7; no reliable D call. Germline assignment: CDR1 SNHLY and CDR2 FYNNEI. Trimming shortened V by 6 bases and J by 3 bases, and 12 bases separated the two germline ends. CDR3 length equals 13 residues.

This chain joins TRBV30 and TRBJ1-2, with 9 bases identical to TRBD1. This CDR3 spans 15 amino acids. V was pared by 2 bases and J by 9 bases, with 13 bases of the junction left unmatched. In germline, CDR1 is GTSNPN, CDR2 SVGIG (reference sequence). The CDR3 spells CAWSSVQGQGFSYTF. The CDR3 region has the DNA TGTGCCTGGAGTTCTGTACAGGGACAGGGTTTTAGCTACACCTTC.

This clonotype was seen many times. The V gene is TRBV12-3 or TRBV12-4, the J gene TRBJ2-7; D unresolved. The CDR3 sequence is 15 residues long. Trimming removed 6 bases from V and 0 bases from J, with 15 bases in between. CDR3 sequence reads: CASRAEESISYEQYF. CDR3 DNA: TGTGCCAGCAGAGCTGAGGAGTCCATCTCCTACGAGCAGTACTTC.

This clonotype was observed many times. The CDR3 bases are TGTGCCTGGTCCCGGGGCGGGCATGAGCAGTTCTTC. The encoded protein is CAWSRGGHEQFF. The rearrangement links TRBV30 to TRBJ2-1; D possibly uses TRBD1 or TRBD2 (5 bases each). Trimming left V 5 bases short and J 8 bases short, with 13 bases between. Germline CDR1 is GTSNPN and CDR2 is SVGIG (reference sequence). The CDR3 has 12 residues.

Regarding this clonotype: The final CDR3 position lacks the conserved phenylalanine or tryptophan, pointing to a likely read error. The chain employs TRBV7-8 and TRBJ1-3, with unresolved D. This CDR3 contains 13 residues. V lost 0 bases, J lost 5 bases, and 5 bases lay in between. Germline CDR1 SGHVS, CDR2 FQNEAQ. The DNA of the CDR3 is TGTGCCAGCAGCTTAGCGCCCAGAAACACCATATATATT. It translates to CASSLAPRNTIYI.

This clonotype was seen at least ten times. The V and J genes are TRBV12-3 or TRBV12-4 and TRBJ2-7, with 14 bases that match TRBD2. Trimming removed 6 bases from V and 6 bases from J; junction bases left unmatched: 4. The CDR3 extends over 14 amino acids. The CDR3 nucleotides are TGTGCCAGCAGGTCCGGGACTAGCGGGAGCGAGCAGTACTTC. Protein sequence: CASRSGTSGSEQYF.

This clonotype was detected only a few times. This CDR3 reads CASSILPSSYEQYF. DNA of the CDR3: TGTGCCAGTAGTATATTGCCTTCCTCCTACGAGCAGTACTTC. The genes are TRBV19 and TRBJ2-7; D remains ambiguous. The V and J ends lost 2 bases and 0 bases respectively, with 8 bases between them. There are 14 residues in the CDR3. Germline V gene data show CDR1 as LNHDA and CDR2 as SQIVND (reference sequence). The whole variable domain, remainder taken from reference TRBV19 and TRBJ2-7, is DGGITQSPKYLFRKEGQNVTLSCEQNLNHDAMYWYRQDPGQGLRLIYYSQIVNDFQKGDIAEGYSVSREKKESFPLTVTSAQKNPTAFYLCASSILPSSYEQYFGPGTRLTVT.

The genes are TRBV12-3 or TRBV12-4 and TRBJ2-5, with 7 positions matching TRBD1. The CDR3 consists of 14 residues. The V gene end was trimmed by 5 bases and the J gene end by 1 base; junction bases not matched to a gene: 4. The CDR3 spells CASSLGQSQETQYF. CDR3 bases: TGTGCCAGCAGTCTGGGACAGTCCCAAGAGACCCAGTACTTC.

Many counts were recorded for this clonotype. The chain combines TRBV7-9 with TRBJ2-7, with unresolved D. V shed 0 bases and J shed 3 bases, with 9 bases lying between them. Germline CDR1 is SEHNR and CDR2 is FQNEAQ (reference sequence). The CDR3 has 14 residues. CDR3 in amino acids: CASSLAGTGYEQYF. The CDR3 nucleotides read TGTGCCAGCAGCTTAGCGGGAACTGGCTACGAGCAGTACTTC.